The sequence of this T cell receptor (beta chain) was determined in a study of spatial heterogeneity in lung cancer. This sample's time point: blood at routine non-recurrence follow-up after resection. MiXCR, applied by TCRdb to the 5' RACE reads, yields one record per CDR3 protein. The sample comprises roughly 45,000 distinct CDR3 sequences, approximately 22% of which are singletons, and about 7.2% rests with the top ten. V trimming: 6 bases; J trimming: 5 bases; junction bases outside the gene matches: 4. This CDR3 is built from 13 residues. The source material was PBMCs, sampled at follow-up. The genes are TRBV12-3 or TRBV12-4 and TRBJ2-5; 9 nucleotides align to TRBD1. This TCR derives from a female donor with early-stage non-small cell lung cancer. The CDR3 sequence: CASRKTGGETQYF. The CDR3 DNA reads as TGTGCCAGCAGAAAAACAGGGGGCGAGACCCAGTACTTC.